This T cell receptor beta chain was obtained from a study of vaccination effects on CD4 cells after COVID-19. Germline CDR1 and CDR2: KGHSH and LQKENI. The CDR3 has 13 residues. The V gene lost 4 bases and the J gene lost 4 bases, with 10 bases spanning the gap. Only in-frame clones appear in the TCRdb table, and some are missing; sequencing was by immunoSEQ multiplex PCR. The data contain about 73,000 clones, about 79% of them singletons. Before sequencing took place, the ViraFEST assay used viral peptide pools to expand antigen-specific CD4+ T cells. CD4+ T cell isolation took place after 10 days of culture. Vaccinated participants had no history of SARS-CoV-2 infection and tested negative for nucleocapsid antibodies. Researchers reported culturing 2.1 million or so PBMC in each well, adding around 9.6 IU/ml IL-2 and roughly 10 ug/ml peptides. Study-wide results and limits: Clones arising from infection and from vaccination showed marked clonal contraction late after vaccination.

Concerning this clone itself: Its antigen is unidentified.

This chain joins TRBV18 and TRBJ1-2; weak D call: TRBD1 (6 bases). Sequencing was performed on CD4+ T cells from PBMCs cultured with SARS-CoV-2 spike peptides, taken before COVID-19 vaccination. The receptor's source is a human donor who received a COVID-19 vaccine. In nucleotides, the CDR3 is TGTGCCAGCTCACTTTCGGACAGCTATGGCTACACCTTC. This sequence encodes CASSLSDSYGYTF.